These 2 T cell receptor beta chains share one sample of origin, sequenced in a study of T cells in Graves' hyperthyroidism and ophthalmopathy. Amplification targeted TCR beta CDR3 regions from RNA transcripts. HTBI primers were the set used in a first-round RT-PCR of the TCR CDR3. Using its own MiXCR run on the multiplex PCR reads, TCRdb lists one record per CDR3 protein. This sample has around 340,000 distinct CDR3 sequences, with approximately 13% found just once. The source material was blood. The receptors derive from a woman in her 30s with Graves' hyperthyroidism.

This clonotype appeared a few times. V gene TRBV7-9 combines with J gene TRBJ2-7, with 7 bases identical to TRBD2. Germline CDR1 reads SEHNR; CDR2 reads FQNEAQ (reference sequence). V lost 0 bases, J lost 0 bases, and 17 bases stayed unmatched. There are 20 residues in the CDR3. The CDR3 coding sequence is TGTGCCAGCAGCTTAGCTTTGGCGGGAGATCCCCGGAGAAGCTCCTACGAGCAGTACTTC. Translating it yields CASSLALAGDPRRSSYEQYF.

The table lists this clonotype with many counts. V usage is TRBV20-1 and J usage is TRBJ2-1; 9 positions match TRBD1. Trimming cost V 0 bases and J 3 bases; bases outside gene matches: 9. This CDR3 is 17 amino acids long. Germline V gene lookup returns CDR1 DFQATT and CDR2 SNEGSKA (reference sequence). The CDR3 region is CSARERSGTGNYNEQFF. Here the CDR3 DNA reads TGCAGTGCTAGAGAGCGATCCGGGACAGGGAACTACAATGAGCAGTTCTTC.